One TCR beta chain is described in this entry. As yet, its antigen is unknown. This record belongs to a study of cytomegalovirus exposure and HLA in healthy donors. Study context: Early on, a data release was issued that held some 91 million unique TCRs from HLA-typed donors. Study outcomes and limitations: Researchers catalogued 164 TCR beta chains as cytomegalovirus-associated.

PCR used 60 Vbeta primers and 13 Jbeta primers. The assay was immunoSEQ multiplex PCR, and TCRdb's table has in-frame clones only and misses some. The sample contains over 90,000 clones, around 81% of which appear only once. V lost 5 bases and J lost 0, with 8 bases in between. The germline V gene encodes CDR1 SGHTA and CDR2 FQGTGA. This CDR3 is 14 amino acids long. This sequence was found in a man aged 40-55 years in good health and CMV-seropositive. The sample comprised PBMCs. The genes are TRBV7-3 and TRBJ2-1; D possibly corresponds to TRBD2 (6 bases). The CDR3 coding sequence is TGTGCCAGCAGCCTTAGCGGCTCCTACAATGAGCAGTTCTTC. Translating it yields CASSLSGSYNEQFF.